This T cell receptor beta chain derives from a study of cytomegalovirus exposure and HLA in healthy donors. Study summary: The roughly 120 validation repertoires used the same platform as the approximately 670 first-cohort repertoires (as reported by a later analysis). Findings of the study overall: Researchers catalogued some 160 TCR beta chains as cytomegalovirus-associated. Most observed TCR sequences were rare, whereas some public TCRs were detected in many donors.

Germline assignment: CDR1 SGHTA and CDR2 FQGNSA. The CDR3 contains 16 residues. The germline V and J ends were trimmed by 4 bases and 0 bases, with 12 bases remaining between them. Profiling relied on immunoSEQ multiplex PCR, and the TCRdb table lists in-frame clones only, not all of them. The data hold about 98,000 clones, with roughly 84% observed a single time. While the first cohort had around 700 subjects, the donors belonged to the separate validation cohort of about 130 subjects. Notes on this clone: Its specificity is unknown.

Material for sequencing was PBMCs. The chain has TRBV7-2 and TRBJ2-2; the D is unclear. The sequence derives from a man aged 18 to 29 in good health and CMV-seropositive. The CDR3 protein is CASSSRPATNTGELFF. The CDR3 DNA follows: TGTGCCAGCAGCTCGCGTCCCGCAACGAACACCGGGGAGCTGTTTTTT. The entire variable domain, with the rest obtained from reference TRBV7-2 and TRBJ2-2, is as follows: GAGVSQSPSNKVTEKGKDVELRCDPISGHTALYWYRQSLGQGLEFLIYFQGNSAPDKSGLPSDRFSAERTGGSVSTLTIQRTQQEDSAVYLCASSSRPATNTGELFFGEGSRLTVL.